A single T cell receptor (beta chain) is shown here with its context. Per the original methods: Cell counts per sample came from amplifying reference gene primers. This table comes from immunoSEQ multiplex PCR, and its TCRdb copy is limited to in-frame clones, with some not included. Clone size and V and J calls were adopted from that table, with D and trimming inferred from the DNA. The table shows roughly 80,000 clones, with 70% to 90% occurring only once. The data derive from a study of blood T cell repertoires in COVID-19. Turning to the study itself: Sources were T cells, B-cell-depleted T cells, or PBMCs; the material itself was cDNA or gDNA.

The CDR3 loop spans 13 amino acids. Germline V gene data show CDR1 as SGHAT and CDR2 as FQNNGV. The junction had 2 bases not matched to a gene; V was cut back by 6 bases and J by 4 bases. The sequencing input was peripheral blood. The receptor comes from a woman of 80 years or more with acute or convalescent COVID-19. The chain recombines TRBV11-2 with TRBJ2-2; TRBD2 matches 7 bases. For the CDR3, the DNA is TGTGCCAGCAGTCTAGCGGTCACCGGGGAGCTGTTTTTT. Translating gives CASSLAVTGELFF.